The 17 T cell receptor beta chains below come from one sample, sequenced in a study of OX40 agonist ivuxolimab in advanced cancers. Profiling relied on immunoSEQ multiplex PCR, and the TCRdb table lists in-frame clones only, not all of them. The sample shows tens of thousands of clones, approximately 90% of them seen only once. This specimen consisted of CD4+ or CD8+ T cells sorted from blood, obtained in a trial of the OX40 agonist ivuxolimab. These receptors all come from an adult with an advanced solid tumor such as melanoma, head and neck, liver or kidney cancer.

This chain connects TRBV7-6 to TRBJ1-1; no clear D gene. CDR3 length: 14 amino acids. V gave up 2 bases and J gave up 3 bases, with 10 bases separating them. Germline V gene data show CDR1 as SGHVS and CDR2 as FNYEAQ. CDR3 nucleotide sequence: TGTGCCAGCAGCTTATGGGCCGGGGACACTGAAGCTTTCTTT. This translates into CASSLWAGDTEAFF.

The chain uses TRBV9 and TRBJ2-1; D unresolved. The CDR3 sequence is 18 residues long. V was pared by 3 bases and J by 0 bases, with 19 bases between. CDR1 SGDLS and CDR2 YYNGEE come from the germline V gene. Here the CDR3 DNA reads TGTGCCAGCAGCGCCCCCCGACGGGCGCAAAGCTCCTACAATGAGCAGTTCTTC. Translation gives CASSAPRRAQSSYNEQFF.

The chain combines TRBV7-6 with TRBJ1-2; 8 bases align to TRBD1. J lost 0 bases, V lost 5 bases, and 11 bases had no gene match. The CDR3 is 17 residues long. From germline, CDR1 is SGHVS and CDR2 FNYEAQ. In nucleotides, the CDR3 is TGTGCCAGCAGCCCCGAGGACAGGGCCCTCACTAACTATGGCTACACCTTC. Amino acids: CASSPEDRALTNYGYTF.

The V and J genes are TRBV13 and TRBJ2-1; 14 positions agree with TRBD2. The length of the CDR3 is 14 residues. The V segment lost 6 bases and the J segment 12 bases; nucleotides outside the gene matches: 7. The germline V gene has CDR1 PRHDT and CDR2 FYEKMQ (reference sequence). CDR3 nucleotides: TGTGCCAGCAGTACGACTAGCGGGGGGGCTCGGCAGTTCTTC. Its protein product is CASSTTSGGARQFF. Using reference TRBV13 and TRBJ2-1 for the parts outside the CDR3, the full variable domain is AAGVIQSPRHLIKEKRETATLKCYPIPRHDTVYWYQQGPGQDPQFLISFYEKMQSDKGSIPDRFSAQQFSDYHSELNMSSLELGDSALYFCASSTTSGGARQFFGPGTRLTVL.

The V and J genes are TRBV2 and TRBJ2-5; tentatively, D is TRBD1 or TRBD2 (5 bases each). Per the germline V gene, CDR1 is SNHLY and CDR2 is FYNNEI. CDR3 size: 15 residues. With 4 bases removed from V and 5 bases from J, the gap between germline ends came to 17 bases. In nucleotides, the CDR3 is TGTGCCAGCAGTGGAGGGTGGGACGTCGGGGAGACCCAGTACTTC. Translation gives CASSGGWDVGETQYF.

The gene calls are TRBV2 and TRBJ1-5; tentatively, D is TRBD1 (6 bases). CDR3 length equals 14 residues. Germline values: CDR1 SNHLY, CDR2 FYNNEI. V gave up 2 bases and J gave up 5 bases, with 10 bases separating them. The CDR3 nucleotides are TGTGCCAGCAGTGAACGGAGGGGGGATCAGCCCCAGCATTTT. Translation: CASSERRGDQPQHF.

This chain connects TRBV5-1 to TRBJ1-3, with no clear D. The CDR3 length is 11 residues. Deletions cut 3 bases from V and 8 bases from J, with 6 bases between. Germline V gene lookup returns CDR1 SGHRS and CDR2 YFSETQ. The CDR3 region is CASSYGDTIYF. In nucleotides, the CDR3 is TGCGCCAGCAGCTATGGGGACACCATATATTTT.

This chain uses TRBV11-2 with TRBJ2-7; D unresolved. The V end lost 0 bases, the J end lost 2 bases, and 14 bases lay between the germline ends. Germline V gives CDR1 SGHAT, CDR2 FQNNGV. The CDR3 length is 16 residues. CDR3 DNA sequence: TGTGCCAGCAGCTTAGATCGTTGGGCGACGGCCTACGAGCAGTACTTC. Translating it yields CASSLDRWATAYEQYF.

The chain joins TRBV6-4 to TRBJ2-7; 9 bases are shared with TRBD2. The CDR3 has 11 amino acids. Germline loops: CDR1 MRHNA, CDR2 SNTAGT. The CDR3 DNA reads TGTCCTAGCGGGGCTCTCTACGAGCAGTACTTC. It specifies CPSGALYEQYF.

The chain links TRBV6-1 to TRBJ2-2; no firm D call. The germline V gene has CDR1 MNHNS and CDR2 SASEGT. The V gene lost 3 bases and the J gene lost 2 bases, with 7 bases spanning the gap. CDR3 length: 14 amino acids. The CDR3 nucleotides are TGTGCCAGCAGTGACCTAGATAACACCGGGGAGCTGTTTTTT. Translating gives CASSDLDNTGELFF.

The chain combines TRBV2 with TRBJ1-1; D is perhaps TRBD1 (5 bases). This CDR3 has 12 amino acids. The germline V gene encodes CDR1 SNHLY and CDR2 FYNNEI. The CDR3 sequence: CASVGGNTEAFF. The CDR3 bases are TGTGCTTCCGTTGGGGGGAACACTGAAGCTTTCTTT. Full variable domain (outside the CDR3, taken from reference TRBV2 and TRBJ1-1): EPEVTQTPSHQVTQMGQEVILRCVPISNHLYFYWYRQILGQKVEFLVSFYNNEISEKSEIFDDQFSVERPDGSNFTLKIRSTKLEDSAMYFCASVGGNTEAFFGQGTRLTVV.

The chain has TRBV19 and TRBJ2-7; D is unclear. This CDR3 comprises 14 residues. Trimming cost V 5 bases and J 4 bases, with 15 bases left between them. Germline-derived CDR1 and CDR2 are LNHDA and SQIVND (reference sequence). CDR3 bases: TGTGCCAGTAGTGCATCAATTGTTGGGTACGAGCAGTACTTC. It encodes CASSASIVGYEQYF.

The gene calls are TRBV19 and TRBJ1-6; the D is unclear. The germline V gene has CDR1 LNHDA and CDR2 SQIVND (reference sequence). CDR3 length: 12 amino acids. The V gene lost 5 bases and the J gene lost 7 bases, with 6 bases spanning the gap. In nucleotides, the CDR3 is TGTGCCAGTAGTGAATTAAATTCACCCCTCCACTTT. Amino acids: CASSELNSPLHF.

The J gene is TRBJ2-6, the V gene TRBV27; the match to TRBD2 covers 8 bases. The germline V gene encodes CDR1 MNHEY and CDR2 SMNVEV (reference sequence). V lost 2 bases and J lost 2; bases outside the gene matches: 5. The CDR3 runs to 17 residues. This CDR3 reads CASSLASGGAGANVLTF. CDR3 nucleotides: TGTGCCAGCAGTTTAGCGAGCGGGGGTGCTGGGGCCAACGTCCTGACTTTC.

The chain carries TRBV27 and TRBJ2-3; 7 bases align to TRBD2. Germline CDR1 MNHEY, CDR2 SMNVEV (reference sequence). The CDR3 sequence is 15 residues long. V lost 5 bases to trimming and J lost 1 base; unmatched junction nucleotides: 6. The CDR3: CASSPTSWGTDTQYF. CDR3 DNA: TGTGCCAGCAGTCCGACTAGCTGGGGCACAGATACGCAGTATTTT.

The CDR3 is CASSQVASLEQYF. The CDR3 DNA reads TGCGCCAGCAGCCAAGTGGCCTCCCTGGAGCAGTACTTC. The rearrangement links TRBV4-1 to TRBJ2-7; D call uncertain. Germline CDR1 MGHRA, CDR2 YSYEKL. There are 13 residues in the CDR3. V dropped 1 base and J dropped 7 bases, with 11 bases sitting between them.

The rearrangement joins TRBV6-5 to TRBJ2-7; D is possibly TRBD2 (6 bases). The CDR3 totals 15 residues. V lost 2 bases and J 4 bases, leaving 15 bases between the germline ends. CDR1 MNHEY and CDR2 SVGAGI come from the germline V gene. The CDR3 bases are TGTGCCAGCAGTTACGGGTCCGGTAGCGGTTACGAGCAGTACTTC. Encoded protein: CASSYGSGSGYEQYF.